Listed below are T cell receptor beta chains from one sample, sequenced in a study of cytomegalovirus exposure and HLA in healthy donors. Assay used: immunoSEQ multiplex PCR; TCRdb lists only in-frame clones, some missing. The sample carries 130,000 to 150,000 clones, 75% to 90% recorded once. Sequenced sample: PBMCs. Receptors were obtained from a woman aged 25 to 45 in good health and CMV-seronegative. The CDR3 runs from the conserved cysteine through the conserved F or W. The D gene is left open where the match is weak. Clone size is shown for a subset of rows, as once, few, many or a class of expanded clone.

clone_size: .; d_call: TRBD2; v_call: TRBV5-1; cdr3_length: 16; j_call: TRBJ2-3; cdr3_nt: TGCGCCAGCAGCTTGGGACTAGCGGGGTACACAGATACGCAGTATTTT; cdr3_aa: CASSLGLAGYTDTQYF
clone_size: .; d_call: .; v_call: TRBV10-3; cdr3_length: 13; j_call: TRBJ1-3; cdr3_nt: TGTGCCATCAGCCTGAGCTCTGGAAACACCATATATTTT; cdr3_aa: CAISLSSGNTIYF
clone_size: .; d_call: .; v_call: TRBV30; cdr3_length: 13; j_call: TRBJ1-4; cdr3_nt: TGTGCCTGGAGCGCCAGGGTTGCAGAAAAACTGTTTTTT; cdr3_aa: CAWSARVAEKLFF
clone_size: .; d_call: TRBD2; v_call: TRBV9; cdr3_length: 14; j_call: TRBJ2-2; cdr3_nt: TGTGCCAGCAGATCAACGGGGGGGACCGGGGAGCTGTTTTTT; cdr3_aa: CASRSTGGTGELFF
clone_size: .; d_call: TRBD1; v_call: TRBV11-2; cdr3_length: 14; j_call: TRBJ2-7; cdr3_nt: TGTGCCAGCAGCTTCCCCGGGACAGGGTACGAGCAGTACTTC; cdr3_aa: CASSFPGTGYEQYF
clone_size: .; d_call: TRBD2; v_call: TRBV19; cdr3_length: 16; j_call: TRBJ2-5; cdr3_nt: TGTGCCAGTAGTAAGGCTAGCGGGAGGATCGGTGAGACCCAGTACTTC; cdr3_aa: CASSKASGRIGETQYF
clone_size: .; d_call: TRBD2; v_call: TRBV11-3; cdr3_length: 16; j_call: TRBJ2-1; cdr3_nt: TGTGCCAGCAGCTCCCAAGCGGGAGTTGGCTACAATGAGCAGTTCTTC; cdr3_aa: CASSSQAGVGYNEQFF
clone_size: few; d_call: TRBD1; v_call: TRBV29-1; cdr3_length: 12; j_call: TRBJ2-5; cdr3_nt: TGCAGCGTTGGGACAGGGGAGGGTCCCCAGTACTTC; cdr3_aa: CSVGTGEGPQYF
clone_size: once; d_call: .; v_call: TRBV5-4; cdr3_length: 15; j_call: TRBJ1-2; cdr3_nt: TGTGCCAGCAGCTCGGGTCGAAGGAAGAACTATGGCTACACCTTC; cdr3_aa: CASSSGRRKNYGYTF
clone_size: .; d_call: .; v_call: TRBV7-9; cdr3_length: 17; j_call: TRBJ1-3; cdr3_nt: TGTGCCAGCAGCCCGCGTAAGGGGCTCAGCTCTGGAAACACCATATATTTT; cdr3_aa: CASSPRKGLSSGNTIYF
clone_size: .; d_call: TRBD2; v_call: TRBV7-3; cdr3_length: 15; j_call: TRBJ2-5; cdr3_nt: TGTGCCAGCAGCTTCGGCGGGGGGGCCTGGGAGACCCAGTACTTC; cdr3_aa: CASSFGGGAWETQYF
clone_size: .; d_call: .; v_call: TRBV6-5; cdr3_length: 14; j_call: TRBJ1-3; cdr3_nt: TGTGCCAGCAGTTACCGAGGAACTGGAAACACCATATATTTT; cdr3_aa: CASSYRGTGNTIYF
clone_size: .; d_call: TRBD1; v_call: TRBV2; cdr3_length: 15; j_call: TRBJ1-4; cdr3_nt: TGTGCCAGCAGATACGACAGGGCACGGTTTGAAAAACTGTTTTTT; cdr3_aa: CASRYDRARFEKLFF
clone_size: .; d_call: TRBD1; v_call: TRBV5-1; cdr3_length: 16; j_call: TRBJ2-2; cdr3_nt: TGCGCCAGCAGCGCACCCAGGGGGCAGGATATCGGGGAGCTGTTTTTT; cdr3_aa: CASSAPRGQDIGELFF
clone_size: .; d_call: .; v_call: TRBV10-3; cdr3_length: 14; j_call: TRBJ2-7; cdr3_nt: TGTGCCATCAGTGACCCCACGCGGAGCTACGAGCAGTACTTC; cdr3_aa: CAISDPTRSYEQYF
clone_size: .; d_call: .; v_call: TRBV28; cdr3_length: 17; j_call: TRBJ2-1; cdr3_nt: TGTGCCAGCAGTCCCCTAGCCAGAGGGGGTTCCTACAATGAGCAGTTCTTC; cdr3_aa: CASSPLARGGSYNEQFF
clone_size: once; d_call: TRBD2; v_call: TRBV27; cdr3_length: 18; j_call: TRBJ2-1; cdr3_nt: TGTGCCAGCAACCCGGGACTAGCGGGGCTAAGCTCCTACAATGAGCAGTTCTTC; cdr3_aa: CASNPGLAGLSSYNEQFF
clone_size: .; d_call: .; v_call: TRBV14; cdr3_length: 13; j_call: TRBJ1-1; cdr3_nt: TGTGCCAGCGCCCCTACAGCGAACACTGAAGCTTTCTTT; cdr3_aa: CASAPTANTEAFF
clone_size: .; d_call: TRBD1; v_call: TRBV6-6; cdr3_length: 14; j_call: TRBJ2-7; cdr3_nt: TGTGCCAGCAGGCCGGGACAGGGGGCTGGCGAGCAGTACTTC; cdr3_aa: CASRPGQGAGEQYF
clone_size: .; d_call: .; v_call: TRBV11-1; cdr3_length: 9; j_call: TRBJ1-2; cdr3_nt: TGTGCCAGTCTTTTTGGCTACACCTTC; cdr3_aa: CASLFGYTF
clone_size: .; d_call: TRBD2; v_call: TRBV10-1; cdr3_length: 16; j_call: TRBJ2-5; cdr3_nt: TGCGCCAGCAGTGAGTCGGGAGGGAAGGCGGTTGAGACCCAGTACTTC; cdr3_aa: CASSESGGKAVETQYF
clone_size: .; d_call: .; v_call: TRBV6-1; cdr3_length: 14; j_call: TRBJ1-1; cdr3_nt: TGTGCCAGCAGTCTGGGGAGAGGGGGAACTGAAGCTTTCTTT; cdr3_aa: CASSLGRGGTEAFF
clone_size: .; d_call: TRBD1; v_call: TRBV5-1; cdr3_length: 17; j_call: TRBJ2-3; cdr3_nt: TGCGCCAGCAGCCCTTTGGACCGGGACAGGAGCACAGATACGCAGTATTTT; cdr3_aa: CASSPLDRDRSTDTQYF
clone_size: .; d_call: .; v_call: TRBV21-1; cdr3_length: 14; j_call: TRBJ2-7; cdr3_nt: TGTGCCAGCAGCAAAGAGGAGACCTGCTACGAGCAGTACTTC; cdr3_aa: CASSKEETCYEQYF
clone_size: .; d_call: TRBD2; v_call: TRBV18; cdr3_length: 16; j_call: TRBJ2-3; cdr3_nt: TGTGCCAGCTCACCGGTGAGCGGGGGGGCTGTAGATACGCAGTATTTT; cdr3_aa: CASSPVSGGAVDTQYF
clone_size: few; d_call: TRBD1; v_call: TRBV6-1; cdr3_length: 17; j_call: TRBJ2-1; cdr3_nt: TGTGCCAGCAGTGCGAGGGGGGGACAGGGCTCCTACAATGAGCAGTTCTTC; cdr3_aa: CASSARGGQGSYNEQFF
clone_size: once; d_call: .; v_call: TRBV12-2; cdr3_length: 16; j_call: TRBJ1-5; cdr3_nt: TGTGCAAGTCGCTTAGCCAGGGTGGATAGCAATCAGCCCCAGCATTTT; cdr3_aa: CASRLARVDSNQPQHF
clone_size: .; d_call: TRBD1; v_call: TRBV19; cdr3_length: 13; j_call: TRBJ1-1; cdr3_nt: TGTGCCAGTACGAGGGGGCGGAAAACTGAAGCTTTCTTT; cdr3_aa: CASTRGRKTEAFF
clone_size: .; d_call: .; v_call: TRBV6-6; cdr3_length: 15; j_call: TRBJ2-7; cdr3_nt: TGTGCCAGCAGTTACTCGGCCAGTATCTCCTACGAGCAGTACTTC; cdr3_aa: CASSYSASISYEQYF
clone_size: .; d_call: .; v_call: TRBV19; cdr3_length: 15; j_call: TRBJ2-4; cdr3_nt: TGTGCCAGTAGTGGCAGTCCGCTAGCCAAAAACATTCAGTACTTC; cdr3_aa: CASSGSPLAKNIQYF
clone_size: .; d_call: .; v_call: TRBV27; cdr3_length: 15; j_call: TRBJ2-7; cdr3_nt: TGTGCCAGCAGCCCCTCGGGACATCCTTCCTACGAGCAGTACTTC; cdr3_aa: CASSPSGHPSYEQYF
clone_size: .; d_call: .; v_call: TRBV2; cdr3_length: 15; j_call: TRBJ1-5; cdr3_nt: TGTGCCAGCACCTGGAGACGGTATAGCAATCAGCCCCAGCATTTT; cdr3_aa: CASTWRRYSNQPQHF
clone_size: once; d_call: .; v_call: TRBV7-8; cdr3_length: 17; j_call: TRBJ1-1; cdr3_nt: TGTGCCAGCAGCCCCAAACGCTACGACAGGCGAAACACTGAAGCTTTCTTT; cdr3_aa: CASSPKRYDRRNTEAFF
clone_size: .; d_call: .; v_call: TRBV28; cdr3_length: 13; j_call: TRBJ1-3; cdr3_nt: TGTGCCAGCAGTTTTCGGGGAAGAAACACCATATATTTT; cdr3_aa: CASSFRGRNTIYF
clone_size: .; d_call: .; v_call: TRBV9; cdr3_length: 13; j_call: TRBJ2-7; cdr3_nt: TGTGCCAGCGGACGACAGGAACAAGACGAGCAGTACTTC; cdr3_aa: CASGRQEQDEQYF
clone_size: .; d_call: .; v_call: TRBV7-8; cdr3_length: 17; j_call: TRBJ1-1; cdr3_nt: TGTGCCAGCAGCTTAACGGCAGGGACGGGAGGGGTCACTGAAGCTTTCTTT; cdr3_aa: CASSLTAGTGGVTEAFF
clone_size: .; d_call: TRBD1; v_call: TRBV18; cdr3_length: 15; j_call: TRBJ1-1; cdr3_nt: TGTGCCAGCTCACCCTCACAGGGGGTCGACACTGAAGCTTTCTTT; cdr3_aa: CASSPSQGVDTEAFF
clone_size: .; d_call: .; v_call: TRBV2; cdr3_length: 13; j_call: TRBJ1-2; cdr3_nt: TGTGCCAGCAACCGTATAGGGGGCTATGGCTACACCTTC; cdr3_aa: CASNRIGGYGYTF
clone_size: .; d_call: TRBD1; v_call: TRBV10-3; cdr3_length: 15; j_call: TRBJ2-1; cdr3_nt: TGTGCCATCAGGCTGGGGGGGACAGGGTACGATGAGCAGTTCTTC; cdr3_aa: CAIRLGGTGYDEQFF
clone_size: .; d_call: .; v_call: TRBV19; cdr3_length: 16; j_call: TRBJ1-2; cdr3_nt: TGTGCCAGTAGTACCCTTCGCGGGGCGCGTTCAACCGACTACACCTTC; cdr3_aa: CASSTLRGARSTDYTF
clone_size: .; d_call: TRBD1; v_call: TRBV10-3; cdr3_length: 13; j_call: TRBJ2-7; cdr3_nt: TGTGCCATCAACCCGGGACAGGGCTACGAGCAGTACTTC; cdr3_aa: CAINPGQGYEQYF
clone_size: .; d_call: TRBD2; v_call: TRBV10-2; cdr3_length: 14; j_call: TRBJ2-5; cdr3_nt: TGCGCTAGCGGGACTAGCGGGGCCCAAGAGACCCAGTACTTC; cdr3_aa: CASGTSGAQETQYF
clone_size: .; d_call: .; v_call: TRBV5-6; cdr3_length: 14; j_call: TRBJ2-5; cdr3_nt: TGTGCCAGCAGCTTGGGGCAGGGCCGGGAGACCCAGTACTTC; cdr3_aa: CASSLGQGRETQYF
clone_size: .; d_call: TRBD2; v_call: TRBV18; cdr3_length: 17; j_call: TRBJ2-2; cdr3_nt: TGTGCCAGCTCACCTTGGACTAGCGGGAGGTCGAACGGGGAGCTGTTTTTT; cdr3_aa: CASSPWTSGRSNGELFF
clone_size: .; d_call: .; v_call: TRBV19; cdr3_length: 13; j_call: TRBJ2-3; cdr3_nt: TGTGCCAGTAGTAGACAGGTCACAGATACGCAGTATTTT; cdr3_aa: CASSRQVTDTQYF
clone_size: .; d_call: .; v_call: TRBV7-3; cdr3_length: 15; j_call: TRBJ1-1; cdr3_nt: TGTGCCAGCAGCTTGGGGGGGGGTATGGGCACTGAAGCTTTCTTT; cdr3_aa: CASSLGGGMGTEAFF
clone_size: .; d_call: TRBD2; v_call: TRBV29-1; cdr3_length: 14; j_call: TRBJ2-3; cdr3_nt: TGCAGCATAAACCGGGGAGGGAGTACAGATACGCAGTATTTT; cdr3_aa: CSINRGGSTDTQYF
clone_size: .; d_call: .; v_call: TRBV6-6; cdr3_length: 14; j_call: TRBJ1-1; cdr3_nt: TGTGCCAGCAGCCGCGGACAGCAAGGTTCTGAAGCTTTCTTT; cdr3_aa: CASSRGQQGSEAFF
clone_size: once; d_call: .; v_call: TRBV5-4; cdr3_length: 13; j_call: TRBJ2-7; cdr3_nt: TGTGCCAGCAGCGGCCATGTGGCTGCCGAGCAGTACTTC; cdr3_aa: CASSGHVAAEQYF